Described below is a single TCR beta chain sequence and its context. Antigen specificity is unknown. TCRdb used MiXCR to reprocess the reads, holding one entry per CDR3 protein. This table has under 450,000 distinct CDR3 sequences, about a third appearing once. The data were obtained in a study of T cell repertoires in cytomegalovirus infection. Study information: CMV infection together with matching HLA type was indicated by public TCR beta signatures. Study conclusions and caveats: Ex vivo responses were dominated by HLA-C-restricted CMV-specific TCR beta clonotypes.

Trimming shortened V by 5 bases and J by 4 bases, and 14 bases separated the two germline ends. In germline, CDR1 is SGHAT, CDR2 FQNNGV. The CDR3 has 14 residues. The chain uses TRBV11-2 and TRBJ1-1, with D perhaps matching TRBD1 (6 bases). Sample: cultured PBMCs, taken from culture after CMV antigen stimulation. This clonotype originated in a human donor in good health (CMV status not recorded). Some clones in this sample may be carry-over from other donors' samples. The CDR3 bases are TGTGCCAGCAGCCCGGACAGAAGGAGCACTGAAGCTTTCTTT. Protein sequence: CASSPDRRSTEAFF.